A selection of T cell receptor beta chains follows, all from one sample in a study of identical twins. TCRdb re-analysed the 5' RACE reads in MiXCR, keeping a single row per CDR3 protein. The repertoire includes approximately 680,000 distinct CDR3 sequences, 7.1% of them detected once, and roughly 1.6% sits in the top ten. These data also formed part of another study, on yellow fever vaccine responses in identical twins.

Sequencing was carried out using PBMCs. These receptors all come from a woman younger than 30 in good health. CDR3s include the opening cysteine and the closing phenylalanine or tryptophan. The D gene is left open where the match is weak. Clone size, where shown, is once, few, many, or a class for clones that have expanded.

13 | TRBJ2-5 | TRBV7-7 | . | . | CASSPDSGGTQYF | TGTGCCAGCAGCCCTGACAGCGGCGGAACCCAGTACTTC
13 | TRBJ2-1 | TRBV29-1 | few | TRBD2 | CSVSGGELNEQFF | TGCAGCGTTAGCGGGGGGGAACTCAATGAGCAGTTCTTC
14 | TRBJ2-5 | TRBV2 | . | . | CASSARRGEETQYF | TGTGCCAGCAGTGCACGGAGGGGGGAAGAGACCCAGTACTTC
13 | TRBJ1-5 | TRBV12-3/TRBV12-4 | many | . | CASSLGSHQPQHF | TGTGCCAGCAGTTTGGGTTCGCATCAGCCCCAGCATTTT
15 | TRBJ2-3 | TRBV20-1 | few | . | CSARDPTVPTDTQYF | TGCAGTGCTAGAGATCCGACAGTTCCCACAGATACGCAGTATTTT
14 | TRBJ1-4 | TRBV12-3/TRBV12-4 | few | . | CASSPPGRREKLFF | TGTGCCAGCAGTCCGCCGGGACGAAGGGAAAAACTGTTTTTT
17 | TRBJ2-1 | TRBV5-6 | many | . | CASSFRRQGPQGNEQFF | TGTGCCAGCAGCTTCAGGAGGCAGGGGCCCCAAGGGAATGAGCAGTTCTTC
13 | TRBJ1-2 | TRBV5-1 | many | . | CASSFGKGLGYTF | TGCGCCAGCAGCTTCGGGAAGGGCCTTGGCTACACCTTC
14 | TRBJ2-7 | TRBV20-1 | many | . | CSAREMGGGYEQYF | TGCAGTGCTAGAGAGATGGGGGGAGGCTACGAGCAGTACTTC
16 | TRBJ2-2 | TRBV12-3/TRBV12-4 | . | TRBD2 | CASSSPGTSGGGELFF | TGTGCCAGCAGTTCCCCCGGGACTAGCGGGGGCGGGGAGCTGTTTTTT
16 | TRBJ2-7 | TRBV15 | . | TRBD2 | CATSGKGLAGGYEQYF | TGTGCCACCAGCGGAAAGGGACTAGCGGGCGGGTACGAGCAGTACTTC
12 | TRBJ2-7 | TRBV29-1 | few | . | CSVEDYSYEQYF | TGCAGCGTTGAAGACTATTCCTACGAGCAGTACTTC
12 | TRBJ1-2 | TRBV2 | . | . | CASSEAGFGYTF | TGTGCCAGCAGTGAAGCAGGATTCGGCTACACCTTC
15 | TRBJ2-1 | TRBV7-2 | few | . | CASSMGGVSYNEQFF | TGTGCCAGCAGCATGGGCGGGGTTTCCTACAATGAGCAGTTCTTC
13 | TRBJ2-1 | TRBV29-1 | few | TRBD1 | CSVETPGGREQFF | TGCAGCGTTGAAACTCCAGGGGGCAGGGAGCAGTTCTTC
14 | TRBJ2-7 | TRBV7-6 | few | TRBD2 | CASSLSGRKYEQYF | TGTGCCAGCAGCCTTAGCGGGAGGAAGTACGAGCAGTACTTC
15 | TRBJ1-2 | TRBV12-3/TRBV12-4 | many | TRBD1 | CASRRPGQGFGGYTF | TGTGCCAGCAGGCGCCCGGGACAGGGCTTTGGCGGCTACACCTTC